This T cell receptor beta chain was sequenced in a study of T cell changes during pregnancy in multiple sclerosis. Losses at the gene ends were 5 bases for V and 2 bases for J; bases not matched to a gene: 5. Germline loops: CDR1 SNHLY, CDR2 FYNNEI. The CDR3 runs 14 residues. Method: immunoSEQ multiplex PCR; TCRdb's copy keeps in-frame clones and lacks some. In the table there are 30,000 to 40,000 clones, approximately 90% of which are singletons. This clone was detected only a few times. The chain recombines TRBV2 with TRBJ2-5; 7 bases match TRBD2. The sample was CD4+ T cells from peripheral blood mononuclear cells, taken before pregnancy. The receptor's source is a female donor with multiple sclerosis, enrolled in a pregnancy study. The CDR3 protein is CASSSLGGQETQYF. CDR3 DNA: TGTGCCAGCAGTTCTCTGGGGGGGCAAGAGACCCAGTACTTC.